Sequencing of this T cell receptor (beta chain) was carried out in a study of blood T cell repertoires in COVID-19. Overall study: Acute and convalescent COVID-19 specimens originated in the United States, Italy and Spain.

V dropped 5 bases and J dropped 2 bases, with 7 bases sitting between them. Germline V gene sequence: CDR1 MDHEN, CDR2 SYDVKM. The CDR3 spans 13 residues. Original handling: Amplifying reference gene primers gave estimates of nucleated cell counts. Libraries were prepared by immunoSEQ multiplex PCR; TCRdb keeps only in-frame clonotypes and omits some of them. That table furnishes V, J and clone size, whereas the DNA furnished D and trimming. The data show a few hundred thousand clones, with roughly nine tenths seen just once and approximately 3% held by the top ten. Seattle participants joined during active infection and were tracked over time.

The TCR sequence derives from a woman aged 25 to 39 with COVID-19, enrolled during active disease. Sequenced: peripheral blood. V gene TRBV28 combines with J gene TRBJ1-5; D not certain. The CDR3 coding sequence is TGTGCCAGCAGTGAGGGAGGCAATCAGCCCCAGCATTTT. This encodes CASSEGGNQPQHF.